The 32 T cell receptor beta chains below all came from one sample that was sequenced in a study of memory B cells and T cells in multiple sclerosis. No cognate antigen is known for these TCRs. CFSE-dim autoproliferating and CFSE-high non-proliferating T cells from unstimulated culture were sequenced separately. Pooled replicate wells came from approximately 51 million CFSE-labeled PBMCs cultured approximately seven days without stimulus. Data came from immunoSEQ multiplex PCR; TCRdb stores just in-frame clones and leaves some out. The sample records approximately 32,000 clones, 86% being singletons. The specimen sequenced was PBMCs from blood kept in culture. The receptor source for this set is a human donor with multiple sclerosis.

The V call is TRBV5-1, the J call TRBJ1-4, with unresolved D. The V gene lost 2 bases and the J gene lost 5 bases, with 10 bases spanning the gap. This CDR3 contains 14 residues. Germline V gene lookup returns CDR1 SGHRS and CDR2 YFSETQ. DNA of the CDR3: TGCGCCAGCAGCTTAGGAGGCCTAAATGAAAAACTGTTTTTT. Protein product: CASSLGGLNEKLFF. Based on the CDR3 plus reference TRBV5-1 and TRBJ1-4, the full variable domain is KAGVTQTPRYLIKTRGQQVTLSCSPISGHRSVSWYQQTPGQGLQFLFEYFSETQRNKGNFPGRFSGRQFSNSRSEMNVSTLELGDSALYLCASSLGGLNEKLFFGSGTQLSVL.

The rearrangement joins TRBV7-9 to TRBJ2-1; 7 bases are a match to TRBD1. Germline V gene sequence: CDR1 SEHNR, CDR2 FQNEAQ (reference sequence). V gave up 4 bases and J gave up 4 bases; unmatched junction bases: 10. The CDR3 is 16 amino acids. The CDR3 nucleotides read TGTGCCAGCAGCTACGGAACCGGGACAGAATACAATGAGCAGTTCTTC. Protein product: CASSYGTGTEYNEQFF.

The chain combines TRBV5-1 with TRBJ1-2; 7 bases agree with TRBD1. The CDR3 sequence is 13 residues long. V gave up 5 bases and J gave up 4 bases; unmatched junction bases: 5. Germline loops: CDR1 SGHRS, CDR2 YFSETQ. CDR3 sequence (DNA): TGCGCCAGCAGACCCGACAGGGTCTATGGCTACACCTTC. This encodes CASRPDRVYGYTF.

The J gene is TRBJ1-4, the V gene TRBV5-1; D is perhaps TRBD1 (5 bases). The CDR3 has 15 residues. Trimming took off 0 bases at V and 4 bases at J, with 10 bases between the two ends. The germline gives CDR1 SGHRS, CDR2 YFSETQ. The CDR3 spells CASSLVWGSNEKLFF. The DNA for the CDR3 is TGCGCCAGCAGCTTGGTGTGGGGGAGTAATGAAAAACTGTTTTTT. The complete variable domain, with remaining parts taken from reference TRBV5-1 and TRBJ1-4, reads KAGVTQTPRYLIKTRGQQVTLSCSPISGHRSVSWYQQTPGQGLQFLFEYFSETQRNKGNFPGRFSGRQFSNSRSEMNVSTLELGDSALYLCASSLVWGSNEKLFFGSGTQLSVL.

The chain has TRBV4-1 and TRBJ1-3, with D hard to call. The CDR3 is 16 amino acids. CDR1 is MGHRA and CDR2 is YSYEKL in the germline V gene. The ends were cut back, 0 bases at V and 0 bases at J, with 9 bases in the middle. The CDR3: CASSQEPGFSGNTIYF. The CDR3 DNA is TGCGCCAGCAGCCAAGAACCGGGCTTCTCTGGAAACACCATATATTTT.

The chain is built from TRBV6-6 and TRBJ2-1; D is undetermined. The V and J ends lost 5 bases and 2 bases respectively, with 4 bases between them. Germline V gene data show CDR1 as MNHNY and CDR2 as SVGAGI (reference sequence). This CDR3 is built from 12 residues. The chain's CDR3 is CASSRTYNEQFF. The CDR3, as DNA: TGTGCCAGCAGTCGGACCTACAATGAGCAGTTCTTC.

In regard to this clone: A read error may produce the germline difference seen at one junction end. CDR3 sequence (DNA): TGTGCCAGCAGTTTAGGACCCTACAATGAGCAGTTCTTC. Translated, it gives CASSLGPYNEQFF. This sequence joins TRBV7-9 and TRBJ2-1, with D unclear. This CDR3 is built from 13 residues. Germline CDR1 SEHNR, CDR2 FQNEAQ (reference sequence).

The rearrangement joins TRBV13 to TRBJ2-3; 7 bases match TRBD1. Trimming took 5 bases from V and 0 from J; bases not matched to a gene: 5. CDR3 length: 15 amino acids. Germline-derived CDR1 and CDR2 are PRHDT and FYEKMQ (reference sequence). The CDR3 region is CASSTWTGSTDTQYF. The CDR3 region has the DNA TGTGCCAGCAGCACTTGGACAGGTAGCACAGATACGCAGTATTTT.

The rearrangement joins TRBV4-2 to TRBJ2-5; no reliable D call. The V gene's germline CDR1 is LGHNA and CDR2 YNFKEQ. V shed 2 bases and J shed 1 base, with 23 bases lying between them. The CDR3 length is 19 residues. CDR3 residues: CASSQYLVSEQFSQETQYF. DNA for the CDR3: TGTGCCAGCAGCCAATATCTAGTCAGTGAACAATTTTCCCAAGAGACCCAGTACTTC.

The rearrangement joins TRBV6-6 to TRBJ1-3, with D perhaps TRBD1 (5 bases). The CDR3 spans 15 residues. The V end was cut by 8 bases, the J end by 0 bases, with 14 bases between. From germline, CDR1 is MNHNY and CDR2 SVGAGI (reference sequence). CDR3 bases: TGTGCCAGCGGTGACCCGACAGCCTCTGGAAACACCATATATTTT. This encodes CASGDPTASGNTIYF.

The V gene is TRBV21-1, the J gene TRBJ1-2. TRBV21-1 is termed a pseudogene. This CDR3 comprises 16 residues. CDR3 DNA sequence: TGTGCCAGCAGCAAAGTGGGACGGACCACTAACTATGGCTACACCTTC. Translating it yields CASSKVGRTTNYGYTF.

This chain joins TRBV5-1 and TRBJ2-6, with D perhaps given as TRBD1 or TRBD2 (5 bases each). CDR1 is SGHRS, CDR2 YFSETQ, per germline. V was pared by 7 bases and J by 0 bases, with 17 bases between. The CDR3 extends over 17 amino acids. The CDR3 is CASRRGDPGSGANVLTF. The CDR3 nucleotides are TGCGCCAGCCGAAGAGGGGATCCTGGCTCTGGGGCCAACGTCCTGACTTTC.

The chain joins TRBV9 to TRBJ1-4; D call uncertain. V lost 4 bases, J lost 3 bases, and 7 bases lay in between. Germline CDR1 is SGDLS and CDR2 is YYNGEE. CDR3 length: 13 amino acids. For the CDR3, the DNA is TGTGCCAGCAGCCGGGCCTCTAATGAAAAACTGTTTTTT. It is translated as CASSRASNEKLFF.

J is TRBJ1-2 and V is TRBV10-3, with a possible D match to TRBD1 (5 bases). The CDR3 sequence is 16 residues long. Trimming cost V 3 bases and J 5 bases, with 19 bases left between them. Germline lookup yields CDR1 ENHRY and CDR2 SYGVKD. CDR3 region: CAISDPGRGWDYGYTF. The CDR3 region has the DNA TGTGCCATCAGTGACCCCGGGAGGGGTTGGGATTATGGCTACACCTTC.

This sequence joins TRBV13 and TRBJ2-3; no reliable D call. The CDR3 extends over 13 amino acids. Germline lookup yields CDR1 PRHDT and CDR2 FYEKMQ (reference sequence). Deletions cut 6 bases from V and 4 bases from J, with 11 bases between. The DNA for the CDR3 is TGTGCCAGCAGTTACACGACCTCAGATACGCAGTATTTT. Amino acids: CASSYTTSDTQYF. The full variable domain, its missing parts supplied by reference TRBV13 and TRBJ2-3, is AAGVIQSPRHLIKEKRETATLKCYPIPRHDTVYWYQQGPGQDPQFLISFYEKMQSDKGSIPDRFSAQQFSDYHSELNMSSLELGDSALYFCASSYTTSDTQYFGPGTRLTVL.

This sequence joins TRBV7-2 and TRBJ1-3, with 8 bases fitting TRBD1. J lost 2 bases, V lost 3 bases, and 3 bases had no gene match. The CDR3 is made up of 15 amino acids. CDR1 and CDR2 from the germline V gene are SGHTA and FQGNSA. As DNA, the CDR3 is TGTGCCAGCAGCTTTCAGGGGGCTCCTGGAAACACCATATATTTT. Encoded protein: CASSFQGAPGNTIYF.

V and J are TRBV7-3 and TRBJ2-1, with 7 bases fitting TRBD1. CDR3 length equals 15 residues. The germline CDR1 and CDR2 sequences are SGHTA and FQGTGA. The V and J ends lost 0 bases and 6 bases, in that order; junction bases with no gene match: 5. CDR3 nucleotides: TGTGCCAGCAGCTTAACTAGGTCAGGGGGCAATGAGCAGTTCTTC. Encoded protein: CASSLTRSGGNEQFF.

This clone was observed a few times. The rearrangement links TRBV7-9 to TRBJ2-7; D ambiguous. The CDR3 is 12 residues long. Germline-derived CDR1 and CDR2 are SEHNR and FQNEAQ (reference sequence). The germline V and J ends were trimmed by 5 bases and 6 bases, with 11 bases remaining between them. DNA of the CDR3: TGTGCCAGCAGCACCCACTACTTCGAGCAGTACTTC. This encodes CASSTHYFEQYF.

The chain has TRBV28 and TRBJ1-5, with D possibly matching TRBD1 (5 bases). In germline, CDR1 is MDHEN, CDR2 SYDVKM. This CDR3 is 14 amino acids long. Trimming took 5 bases from V and 2 from J, leaving 10 bases between them. Here the CDR3 reads CASSLRDRNQPQHF. The CDR3 DNA sequence: TGTGCCAGCAGTCTCCGGGACCGCAATCAGCCCCAGCATTTT.

The chain uses TRBV27 and TRBJ1-1, with no clear D. This CDR3 region has 13 residues. Trimming stripped 2 bases from V and 1 base from J, with 5 bases between. The germline V gene encodes CDR1 MNHEY and CDR2 SMNVEV (reference sequence). The CDR3 DNA sequence: TGTGCCAGCAGTTTAGAGAAGAACACTGAAGCTTTCTTT. Protein: CASSLEKNTEAFF.

V and J are TRBV5-1 and TRBJ2-7; TRBD2 aligns across 7 bases. Germline lookup yields CDR1 SGHRS and CDR2 YFSETQ. CDR3 size: 16 residues. The V segment lost 0 bases and the J segment 7 bases; nucleotides outside the gene matches: 13. The CDR3 reads CASSLEASGGAGEQYF. In DNA form, the CDR3 reads TGCGCCAGCAGCTTGGAGGCTAGCGGAGGGGCGGGGGAGCAGTACTTC. Variable domain in full (rest from reference TRBV5-1 and TRBJ2-7): KAGVTQTPRYLIKTRGQQVTLSCSPISGHRSVSWYQQTPGQGLQFLFEYFSETQRNKGNFPGRFSGRQFSNSRSEMNVSTLELGDSALYLCASSLEASGGAGEQYFGPGTRLTVT.

This chain connects TRBV19 to TRBJ1-5, with 9 bases matching TRBD1. From germline, CDR1 is LNHDA and CDR2 SQIVND (reference sequence). The CDR3 sequence is 14 residues long. Trimming took 6 bases from V and 4 from J; bases not matched to a gene: 4. Written as DNA, the CDR3 is TGTGCCAGTAGGGGACAGGGAGGAAATCAGCCCCAGCATTTT. Translated, it gives CASRGQGGNQPQHF.

The CDR3 nucleotides are TGTGCCAGCAGTGATTTTGGGGTAGGCAGATTAGCAAATCAGCCCCAGCATTTT. Translated, it gives CASSDFGVGRLANQPQHF. The chain joins TRBV2 to TRBJ1-5; D unclear. V gave up 3 bases and J gave up 4 bases, with 22 bases separating them. Germline CDR1 is SNHLY and CDR2 is FYNNEI. The CDR3 spans 18 residues.

CDR3: CASSRGGNTEAFF. The CDR3 nucleotides are TGTGCCAGCAGCAGGGGGGGGAACACTGAAGCTTTCTTT. V and J are TRBV7-8 and TRBJ1-1; a weak D match, TRBD1 (6 bases). V gave up 5 bases and J gave up 1 base, with 8 bases separating them. This CDR3 has 13 amino acids. Germline V gene data show CDR1 as SGHVS and CDR2 as FQNEAQ.

Written as DNA, the CDR3 is TGTGCCAGCAGTATGACAGGGGGCCAGAAGGAGCAGTACTTC. It codes for CASSMTGGQKEQYF. The chain carries TRBV6-1 and TRBJ2-7; 10 bases align to TRBD1. The V gene's germline CDR1 is MNHNS and CDR2 SASEGT. The CDR3 covers 14 residues. After removal of 5 bases from V and 7 bases from J, the junction contained 8 bases not matched to a gene.

This clone was seen just once. This chain uses TRBV11-2 with TRBJ2-7; D is ambiguous. V lost 1 base and J 2 bases, leaving 9 bases between the germline ends. The length of the CDR3 is 14 residues. Per germline, CDR1 SGHAT and CDR2 FQNNGV. The CDR3 nucleotides read TGTGCCAGCAGCTTAGCGTCCCAAGCCTACGAGCAGTACTTC. It codes for CASSLASQAYEQYF.

V and J are TRBV2 and TRBJ1-6; 7 bases are shared with TRBD1. V lost 3 bases to trimming and J lost 7 bases; unmatched junction nucleotides: 6. Germline CDR1 reads SNHLY; CDR2 reads FYNNEI. This CDR3 has 15 amino acids. The CDR3 DNA reads as TGTGCCAGCAGTGAGCAGACAGGGAAAAATTCACCCCTCCACTTT. This encodes CASSEQTGKNSPLHF.

The rearrangement joins TRBV7-9 to TRBJ2-5; TRBD1 or TRBD2 may be the D gene (6 bases each). This CDR3 region has 13 residues. With 5 bases removed from V and 5 bases from J, the gap between germline ends came to 12 bases. Germline CDR1 SEHNR, CDR2 FQNEAQ (reference sequence). This CDR3 reads CASSPQGRETQYF. DNA for the CDR3: TGTGCCAGCAGCCCCCAGGGGAGGGAGACCCAGTACTTC. Complete variable domain (other parts from reference TRBV7-9 and TRBJ2-5): DTGVSQNPRHKITKRGQNVTFRCDPISEHNRLYWYRQTLGQGPEFLTYFQNEAQLEKSRLLSDRFSAERPKGSFSTLEIQRTEQGDSAMYLCASSPQGRETQYFGPGTRLLVL.

The chain is built from TRBV5-1 and TRBJ1-1, with D possibly TRBD1 on 5 matching bases. V lost 5 bases and J 1 base, leaving 18 bases between the germline ends. Germline assignment: CDR1 SGHRS and CDR2 YFSETQ. CDR3 size: 16 residues. CDR3 sequence: CASRVGPPVWNTEAFF. The CDR3 DNA follows: TGCGCCAGCAGAGTGGGGCCCCCGGTGTGGAACACTGAAGCTTTCTTT.

The rearrangement joins TRBV6-5 to TRBJ1-6, with D possibly being TRBD1 (5 bases). V was shortened by 0 bases and J by 10 bases, with 16 bases between the two germline ends. This CDR3 has 16 amino acids. CDR1 is MNHEY and CDR2 is SVGAGI in the germline V gene. CDR3 loop: CASSYSRGVRGSPLHF. The CDR3 DNA reads TGTGCCAGCAGTTACTCGAGGGGAGTGAGAGGGTCACCCCTCCACTTT.

In this sample, this clone turned up once. The chain is built from TRBV4-1 and TRBJ1-1; no clear D gene. V shed 2 bases and J shed 1 base, with 8 bases lying between them. Germline loops: CDR1 MGHRA, CDR2 YSYEKL. The CDR3 sequence is 14 residues long. The CDR3 reads CASSQYTENTEAFF. The CDR3 DNA is TGCGCCAGCAGCCAATATACAGAGAACACTGAAGCTTTCTTT.

The chain has TRBV6-1 and TRBJ1-5; weak D call: TRBD1 (5 bases). The CDR3 spans 13 residues. With 0 bases removed from V and 9 bases from J, the gap between germline ends came to 9 bases. The V gene's germline CDR1 is MNHNS and CDR2 SASEGT. The chain's CDR3 is CASSEALTGPQHF. For the CDR3, the DNA is TGTGCCAGCAGTGAAGCCCTAACAGGGCCCCAGCATTTT.